These T cell receptor beta chains were read from a single sample in a study of yellow fever vaccine responses in identical twins. TCRdb analysed the RT-PCR reads with MiXCR anew, one entry per CDR3 protein. The top ten hold around 1.9% of the sample, which has some 4,000 distinct CDR3 sequences, 85% to 90% seen once. Sequences were derived from T cells from blood (PBMCs), unsorted or a sorted subset (not recorded which), sampled before or after yellow fever vaccination (not recorded which). The receptors here all came from a woman between 18 and 29 years old who received the yellow fever vaccine. The CDR3 runs from the conserved cysteine through the conserved F or W. The D gene is left open where the match is weak. Not all rows give a size; the values are once, few, many and, for expanded clones, a class.

j_call v_call clone_size d_call cdr3_nt cdr3_aa
TRBJ2-1 TRBV29-1 - - TGCAGCGTTGAAGAACCCCCAGGGGTAGGGAACAATGAGCAGTTCTTC CSVEEPPGVGNNEQFF
TRBJ1-3 TRBV24-1 - - TGTGCCACCAGTGATCTCATCGGGCCAGGAAACACCATATATTTT CATSDLIGPGNTIYF
TRBJ2-7 TRBV11-3 - - TGTGCCAGCAGCTTAGCTAGGCGTCGGGACGAGCAGTACTTC CASSLARRRDEQYF
TRBJ1-1 TRBV11-3 once - TGTGCCAGCAGTCCACCGGTGGGGGAAGCTTTCTTT CASSPPVGEAFF
TRBJ1-1 TRBV7-9 once - TGTGCCAGCAGCTTAGAGGGGAACACTGAAGCTTTCTTT CASSLEGNTEAFF
TRBJ1-5 TRBV6-1 few TRBD1 TGTGCCAGCGGGAGGTCAGGACAGGGACTTTTACAGCCCCAGCATTTT CASGRSGQGLLQPQHF
TRBJ2-5 TRBV6-4 - - TGTGCCAGCAGTGACTACCTGAGACAGGATGAGACCCAGTACTTC CASSDYLRQDETQYF
TRBJ2-7 TRBV29-1 - - TGCAGCGTCCGGGACTGGAGCTCCTACGAGCAGTACTTC CSVRDWSSYEQYF
TRBJ2-5 TRBV4-1 - TRBD1 TGCGCCAGCAGCCAAGATTCAGGGGGCCACGAGACCCAGTACTTC CASSQDSGGHETQYF
TRBJ2-2 TRBV7-6 - TRBD1 TGTGCCAGCAGGTCAAGACAGGGGGCGAACACCGGGGAGCTGTTTTTT CASRSRQGANTGELFF
TRBJ2-3 TRBV29-1 - TRBD2 TGCAGCGTTGAAGATCCCCTAGCGGGAGTGCCAGATACGCAGTATTTT CSVEDPLAGVPDTQYF
TRBJ2-3 TRBV28 - TRBD1 TGTGCCAGCAGTTCCCGGACAGGGTACACAGATACGCAGTATTTT CASSSRTGYTDTQYF
TRBJ1-2 TRBV23-1 - - TGCGCCAGCAGTCAATCACAAGGCTACCGCGATGGCTACACCTTC CASSQSQGYRDGYTF
TRBJ2-1 TRBV29-1 - - TGCAGCGTCCGTGCGGACTCCTACAATGAGCAGTTCTTC CSVRADSYNEQFF
TRBJ2-1 TRBV12-3/TRBV12-4 - - TGTGCCAGCAGCCCATCCGGGACATACAATGAGCAGTTCTTC CASSPSGTYNEQFF
TRBJ2-7 TRBV10-1 - TRBD2 TGCGCCAGCAGTGTCAGCGGGAGGCTAGACGAGCAGTACTTC CASSVSGRLDEQYF
TRBJ2-2 TRBV13 few - TGTGCCAGCCGCTCGGAGGGTCCCGGGGAGCTGTTTTTT CASRSEGPGELFF
TRBJ2-7 TRBV18 - - TGTGCCAGCTCACCAGCCAGTAAAACCTACGAGCAGTACTTC CASSPASKTYEQYF
TRBJ2-1 TRBV7-6 once - TGTGCCAGCAGCTCAGCAGCGCAAAACAATGAGCAGTTCTTC CASSSAAQNNEQFF
TRBJ2-3 TRBV2 - TRBD2 TGTGCCAGCAGTGTATCTAGCGGGGCGACAGATACGCAGTATTTT CASSVSSGATDTQYF
TRBJ2-3 TRBV29-1 - - TGCAGCTCGGGGGGCGAGGATACGCAGTATTTT CSSGGEDTQYF
TRBJ2-4 TRBV6-1 - TRBD1 TGTGCCAGCAGACCCGCGGACAGGGGAAACATTCAGTACTTC CASRPADRGNIQYF
TRBJ2-7 TRBV29-1 few TRBD1 TGCAGCGTTGAAGATTCATCAGGGGGCGAGCAGTACTTC CSVEDSSGGEQYF
TRBJ2-4 TRBV4-3 - - TGCGCCAGCAGCCAAGCCGACAGGTCAACCACCAAAAACATTCAGTACTTC CASSQADRSTTKNIQYF
TRBJ2-7 TRBV16 - - TGTGCCAGCAGCCAATCGATAGCCTCCTACGAGCAGTACTTC CASSQSIASYEQYF
TRBJ1-6 TRBV9 - TRBD1 TGTGCCAGCAGCGTAAGGACAGGGGTCTCACCCCTCCACTTT CASSVRTGVSPLHF
TRBJ2-1 TRBV7-2 - - TGTTCCAGCAGCTTTAGTAGGACAGAGCAGTTCTTC CSSSFSRTEQFF
TRBJ2-5 TRBV11-1 - TRBD1 TGTGCCAGCAGCCCCCCTACAGGGGGAGAGACCCAGTACTTC CASSPPTGGETQYF
TRBJ2-3 TRBV6-1 - - TGTGCCAGCACTAGCACAGATACGCAGTATTTT CASTSTDTQYF